This T cell receptor beta chain came from a study of CXCR3-negative and CXCR3-positive naive CD8 T cells. Whole-study findings and limits: TCR interaction strength was inferred from TRB CDR3 physicochemistry, as CD5 matched across naive subsets. CXCR3-positive naive cells carried more hydrophobic TRB CDR3s than CXCR3-negative naive cells did. Naive cells that were CXCR3-negative or CXCR3-positive used TRBV-TRBJ genes alike, while memory cells diverged. Comparably high diversity marked both naive subsets, whereas memory CD8+ cells had much lower diversity.

UMI-labeled TRB cDNA libraries were prepared by 5' RACE. TCRdb reprocessed the 5' RACE reads and stores each CDR3 protein as one record, lacking DNA. Recorded for this sample: about 150,000 distinct CDR3 sequences. The germline V gene encodes CDR1 LNHDA and CDR2 SQIVND (reference sequence). The length of the CDR3 is 14 residues. In regard to this clonotype: Antigen unknown.

Cells classed as naive CD8+ T cells were CD45RO-CCR7+CD27+CD95-. The V gene is TRBV19, the J gene TRBJ2-1; checking the TCRdb D call of TRBD1 is not possible without DNA. The sequence derives from a human donor in good health. Some clones in this sample may be carry-over from other donors' samples. The material sequenced was naive CXCR3+ CD8+ T cells from blood. Sample subset: CD45RO-CCR7+CD27+CD95- naive CD8+ T cells expressing CXCR3 (TNR3+). CDR3 protein: CASSIGAEYNEQFF.